Detailed here is one T cell receptor beta chain. Its antigen is as yet unknown. The data were obtained in a study of cytomegalovirus exposure and HLA in healthy donors. Per the germline V gene, CDR1 is SGHDT and CDR2 is YYEEEE. This CDR3 is built from 16 residues. V lost 6 bases to trimming and J lost 5 bases; unmatched junction nucleotides: 10. Points from the study as a whole: A previous analysis found most TCR beta V segments productive roughly 87% or roughly 30% of the time.

The PCR ran on 60 Vbeta and 13 Jbeta primers. Clones were read by immunoSEQ multiplex PCR, and TCRdb kept only the in-frame ones, dropping some. The repertoire has about 150,000 clones, around 78% of them found once; the top ten carry 1.5% to 2%. The receptor was isolated from a woman under 30 in good health and CMV-seronegative. The material sequenced was PBMCs. The genes are TRBV5-6 and TRBJ2-3; 12 positions match TRBD2. The CDR3 nucleotides read TGTGCCAGCATCGCAACTAGCGGGAGGTTGTTAGATACGCAGTATTTT. Translated, it gives CASIATSGRLLDTQYF.